One and the same sample provided the 17 T cell receptor beta chains below, sequenced in a study of cytomegalovirus exposure and HLA in healthy donors. Profiled with immunoSEQ multiplex PCR; TCRdb holds only in-frame clones, not every one. The table shows 90,000 to 120,000 clones, with around 85% occurring only once. Material: PBMCs. The receptors come from a woman between 18 and 29 years old in good health and CMV-seronegative.

The chain employs TRBV5-1 and TRBJ2-3; 9 bases map to TRBD2. The CDR3 runs 15 residues. Germline V gives CDR1 SGHRS, CDR2 YFSETQ. With 0 bases clipped from V and 7 bases from J, the junction kept 6 bases outside the gene matches. The CDR3 protein is CASSLGLAGIYTQYF. In DNA, the CDR3 is TGCGCCAGCAGCTTGGGTCTAGCGGGGATTTATACGCAGTATTTT.

The V gene is TRBV28, the J gene TRBJ1-2; the D is unclear. Trimming pared 6 bases from V and 0 bases from J, leaving 11 bases between. The CDR3 consists of 14 residues. Germline V gene data show CDR1 as MDHEN and CDR2 as SYDVKM. As DNA, the CDR3 is TGTGCCAGCAGCCAAGTAACAGCTAACTATGGCTACACCTTC. Its translation is CASSQVTANYGYTF.

This clone has just one count. The chain uses TRBV27 and TRBJ2-2; 7 bases fit TRBD1. Trimming removed 2 bases from V and 0 bases from J; junction bases left unmatched: 3. CDR3 length: 16 amino acids. The V gene's germline CDR1 is MNHEY and CDR2 SMNVEV (reference sequence). CDR3 residues: CASSLPGTANTGELFF. The DNA of the CDR3 is TGTGCCAGCAGTTTACCTGGGACAGCGAACACCGGGGAGCTGTTTTTT.

This clone came up a few times. This rearrangement joins TRBV9 to TRBJ2-3; 9 nucleotides align to TRBD2. Germline loops: CDR1 SGDLS, CDR2 YYNGEE. With V trimmed by 0 bases and J by 2 bases, 4 bases remained unmatched. The CDR3 is 16 residues long. For the CDR3, the DNA is TGTGCCAGCAGCGTAGGTAGCGGGGGAAACACAGATACGCAGTATTTT. Its protein is CASSVGSGGNTDTQYF. Using reference TRBV9 and TRBJ2-3 for the parts outside the CDR3, the full variable domain is DSGVTQTPKHLITATGQRVTLRCSPRSGDLSVYWYQQSLDQGLQFLIQYYNGEERAKGNILERFSAQQFPDLHSELNLSSLELGDSALYFCASSVGSGGNTDTQYFGPGTRLTVL.

The chain recombines TRBV4-1 with TRBJ2-7, with a possible D match to TRBD2 (5 bases). Trimming took off 3 bases at V and 3 bases at J, with 15 bases between the two ends. The CDR3 has 15 residues. CDR1 is MGHRA, CDR2 YSYEKL, per germline. CDR3 sequence: CASSHTASLSYEQYF. The CDR3 DNA follows: TGCGCCAGCAGCCACACGGCTAGCTTAAGCTACGAGCAGTACTTC.

CDR3 region: CASSQHLWVQSGTEVQETQYF. The CDR3 DNA sequence: TGCGCCAGCAGCCAACATCTATGGGTACAATCGGGGACAGAAGTCCAAGAGACCCAGTACTTC. The chain links TRBV4-1 to TRBJ2-5; 7 nucleotides agree with TRBD1. V lost 2 bases, J lost 1 base, and 22 bases stayed unmatched. This CDR3 is 21 amino acids long. Germline V CDR1 and CDR2: MGHRA, YSYEKL.

The J gene is TRBJ1-1, the V gene TRBV7-9; 9 positions agree with TRBD1. This CDR3 has 14 amino acids. The germline gives CDR1 SEHNR, CDR2 FQNEAQ (reference sequence). The V gene end was trimmed by 4 bases and the J gene end by 5 bases; junction bases not matched to a gene: 5. The chain's CDR3 is CASSSSTGGTEAFF. CDR3 bases: TGTGCCAGCAGCTCGTCGACAGGGGGTACTGAAGCTTTCTTT.

The chain is built from TRBV7-9 and TRBJ2-7, with D perhaps TRBD1 (5 bases). CDR3 length: 15 amino acids. The V end was cut by 5 bases, the J end by 2 bases, with 16 bases between. Germline assignment: CDR1 SEHNR and CDR2 FQNEAQ (reference sequence). Here the CDR3 reads CASSSLFSGTYEQYF. The CDR3 DNA sequence: TGTGCCAGCAGCAGTCTCTTTTCAGGGACCTACGAGCAGTACTTC.

The chain links TRBV7-9 to TRBJ2-2; 7 nucleotides line up with TRBD1. The V segment lost 4 bases and the J segment 6 bases; nucleotides outside the gene matches: 14. The CDR3 has 17 amino acids. Germline CDR1 and CDR2: SEHNR and FQNEAQ (reference sequence). The CDR3 region has the DNA TGTGCCAGCAGCTCTATTAGATCAGGGGGAAAGGCCGGGGAGCTGTTTTTT. Its translation is CASSSIRSGGKAGELFF.

This chain uses TRBV9 with TRBJ2-7; D perhaps matches TRBD1 (6 bases). This CDR3 has 16 amino acids. The V gene lost 4 bases and the J gene lost 0 bases, with 17 bases spanning the gap. Germline V gene lookup returns CDR1 SGDLS and CDR2 YYNGEE. This CDR3 reads CASSLSTGINSYEQYF. The CDR3, as DNA: TGTGCCAGCAGCCTCTCCACAGGGATTAACTCCTACGAGCAGTACTTC.

The V gene is TRBV6-5, the J gene TRBJ2-7; 13 positions match TRBD2. The germline V gene encodes CDR1 MNHEY and CDR2 SVGAGI. V shed 6 bases and J 5 bases; nucleotides not matched to a gene: 7. This CDR3 region has 15 residues. The CDR3 DNA is TGTGCCAGCAGGACCACTAGCGGGGGGGCCCACGAGCAGTACTTC. The encoded protein is CASRTTSGGAHEQYF.

The rearrangement uses TRBV27 and TRBJ1-6, with TRBD1 matching 9 bases. V was clipped by 6 bases and J by 3 bases; unmatched bases: 6. Germline CDR1 MNHEY, CDR2 SMNVEV (reference sequence). CDR3 length equals 16 residues. The DNA of the CDR3 is TGTGCCAGCAGCACGGGACAGGGATTCTATAATTCACCCCTCCACTTT. As protein: CASSTGQGFYNSPLHF.

The chain combines TRBV7-9 with TRBJ2-3, with D possibly being TRBD2 (6 bases). The CDR3 is 15 amino acids. The ends were cut back, 6 bases at V and 6 bases at J, with 19 bases in the middle. Germline loops: CDR1 SEHNR, CDR2 FQNEAQ (reference sequence). CDR3 sequence: CASSWGLEGVDTQYF. CDR3 nucleotides: TGTGCCAGCAGTTGGGGACTGGAGGGTGTGGATACGCAGTATTTT. The full variable domain, in which reference TRBV7-9 and TRBJ2-3 provide the parts outside the CDR3, is DTGVSQNPRHKITKRGQNVTFRCDPISEHNRLYWYRQTLGQGPEFLTYFQNEAQLEKSRLLSDRFSAERPKGSFSTLEIQRTEQGDSAMYLCASSWGLEGVDTQYFGPGTRLTVL.

The chain carries TRBV6-1 and TRBJ2-4, with a weak D call TRBD2 (5 bases). Germline V gene sequence: CDR1 MNHNS, CDR2 SASEGT. The ends were cut back, 4 bases at V and 7 bases at J, with 14 bases in the middle. This CDR3 spans 14 amino acids. The CDR3 loop is CASSGARTLNIQYF. CDR3 DNA sequence: TGTGCCAGCAGTGGAGCCCGGACTCTTAACATTCAGTACTTC.

The gene calls are TRBV6-1 and TRBJ1-1, with 7 bases aligning to TRBD1. Germline V gives CDR1 MNHNS, CDR2 SASEGT. Trimming cost V 10 bases and J 0 bases; bases outside gene matches: 8. The CDR3 length is 14 residues. The CDR3 spells CATPRQGVNTEAFF. In DNA, the CDR3 is TGTGCCACTCCTCGACAGGGCGTGAACACTGAAGCTTTCTTT.

V gene TRBV5-1 combines with J gene TRBJ2-7, with 9 bases lining up with TRBD2. The V gene end was trimmed by 4 bases and the J gene end by 0 bases; junction bases not matched to a gene: 11. Per germline, CDR1 SGHRS and CDR2 YFSETQ. The CDR3 has 17 residues. The CDR3 bases are TGCGCCAGCAGCCCCTTCCTTAGCGGGGGTGGCTCCTACGAGCAGTACTTC. This codes for CASSPFLSGGGSYEQYF.

The genes are TRBV6-5 and TRBJ2-7, with TRBD2 matching 11 bases. The V gene end was trimmed by 9 bases and the J gene end by 3 bases; junction bases not matched to a gene: 10. Germline values: CDR1 MNHEY, CDR2 SVGAGI. The CDR3 has 15 amino acids. The CDR3 sequence is CASRLAGTQNYEQYF. CDR3 sequence (DNA): TGTGCCAGTCGACTAGCGGGGACACAAAACTACGAGCAGTACTTC.